Below, 28 T cell receptor beta chains from the same sample are listed, as sequenced in a study of shared clonotypes between healthy human individuals. Measured with immunoSEQ multiplex PCR; TCRdb has only the in-frame clones, and not every one. The table has about half a million clones, 81% seen once. What was sequenced was PBMCs. All receptors come from a woman between 35 and 50 years old in good health. Some clones in this sample may be carry-over from other donors' samples.

Notes on this clone: This likely came from a read error, as a far larger clone is one base away. Other nucleotide sequences from this sample produce the same CDR3. This sequence joins TRBV2 and TRBJ2-5, with D uncertain. The V and J ends lost 8 bases and 11 bases respectively, with 18 bases between them. CDR3 length equals 12 residues. From germline, CDR1 is SNHLY and CDR2 FYNNEI. CDR3 loop: CASSISRLGQYF. CDR3 in DNA: TGTGCCAGCTCCATATCTAGGTTGGGGCAGTACTTC.

This clone was recorded only once. The chain is built from TRBV7-9 and TRBJ1-1; D gene uncertain. The CDR3 runs 13 residues. The V and J ends lost 1 base and 1 base respectively, with 4 bases between them. CDR1 and CDR2 from the germline V gene are SEHNR and FQNEAQ (reference sequence). The CDR3 sequence is CASSLVANTEAFF. CDR3 DNA sequence: TGTGCCAGCAGCTTAGTCGCGAACACTGAAGCTTTCTTT.

The rearrangement joins TRBV5-1 to TRBJ2-4; perhaps TRBD1 as D (6 bases). Germline V CDR1 and CDR2: SGHRS, YFSETQ. The CDR3 is 13 residues long. V lost 4 bases and J 15 bases, leaving 20 bases between the germline ends. CDR3 region: CASSPEQGPLRYF. DNA for the CDR3: TGCGCCAGCAGCCCGGAGCAGGGGCCCCTTAGGTACTTC.

The chain links TRBV28 to TRBJ2-1; the match to TRBD2 covers 10 bases. The CDR3 runs 15 residues. With V trimmed by 5 bases and J by 5 bases, 6 bases remained unmatched. Germline-derived CDR1 and CDR2 are MDHEN and SYDVKM. CDR3 bases: TGTGCCAGCAGTCCGAGCGGGAGGGCTAACAATGAGCAGTTCTTC. It encodes CASSPSGRANNEQFF. The full variable domain, rest sourced from reference TRBV28 and TRBJ2-1, is DVKVTQSSRYLVKRTGEKVFLECVQDMDHENMFWYRQDPGLGLRLIYFSYDVKMKEKGDIPEGYSVSREKKERFSLILESASTNQTSMYLCASSPSGRANNEQFFGPGTRLTVL.

The chain joins TRBV30 to TRBJ2-1; D is unresolved. Looked up from germline, CDR1 is GTSNPN and CDR2 is SVGIG (reference sequence). This CDR3 is 12 amino acids long. Between the trimmed V and J ends, which lost 3 bases and 8 bases, there was a span of 11 bases. CDR3 coding DNA: TGTGCCTGGAGCCCCGATGGCGATGAGCAGTTCTTC. It encodes CAWSPDGDEQFF.

Turning to this clone: A far larger clone is off by one base, so a read error is likely. V gene TRBV6-5 combines with J gene TRBJ1-1; maybe TRBD1 (5 bases). The CDR3 loop spans 15 amino acids. In germline, CDR1 is MNHEY, CDR2 SVGAGI. V lost 0 bases to trimming and J lost 4 bases, with 12 bases between them. CDR3 protein: CASSYSDTLSTEAFF. CDR3 nucleotides: TGTGCCAGCAGTTACTCGGACACCCTGAGCACTGAAGCTTTCTTT.

The genes are TRBV9 and TRBJ2-1, with TRBD2 matching over 9 bases. Trimming cost V 0 bases and J 9 bases; bases outside gene matches: 7. Per the germline V gene, CDR1 is SGDLS and CDR2 is YYNGEE. The CDR3 totals 15 residues. CDR3 amino acids: CASSVVAGARSEQFF. Written as DNA, the CDR3 is TGTGCCAGCAGCGTAGTAGCGGGAGCTAGATCTGAGCAGTTCTTC. Drawing the rest from reference TRBV9 and TRBJ2-1, the complete variable domain is DSGVTQTPKHLITATGQRVTLRCSPRSGDLSVYWYQQSLDQGLQFLIQYYNGEERAKGNILERFSAQQFPDLHSELNLSSLELGDSALYFCASSVVAGARSEQFFGPGTRLTVL.

The CDR3 sequence is CASSLGGFPYEQYF. The CDR3 DNA reads as TGTGCCAGCAGCTTAGGCGGGTTTCCCTACGAGCAGTACTTC. The V gene is TRBV7-2, the J gene TRBJ2-7, with D possibly TRBD2 on 5 matching bases. Looked up from germline, CDR1 is SGHTA and CDR2 is FQGNSA. The CDR3 contains 14 residues. Trimming took 1 base from V and 2 from J, leaving 9 bases between them.

V usage is TRBV10-3 and J usage is TRBJ1-1, with a weak D call TRBD1 (6 bases). The CDR3 contains 14 residues. Trimming stripped 2 bases from V and 4 bases from J, with 11 bases between. Germline CDR1 and CDR2: ENHRY and SYGVKD. CDR3 nucleotide sequence: TGTGCCATCAGTGAGACAGGGTTGGGCACTGAAGCTTTCTTT. Its protein is CAISETGLGTEAFF.

This chain uses TRBV29-1 with TRBJ2-3; no reliable D call. The CDR3 contains 13 residues. Per the germline V gene, CDR1 is SQVTM and CDR2 is ANQGSEA. The V end was cut by 4 bases, the J end by 0 bases, with 8 bases between. CDR3 region: CSVAETSTDTQYF. The CDR3 coding sequence is TGCAGCGTTGCTGAGACGAGCACAGATACGCAGTATTTT.

In regard to this clone: Since a much larger clone is just one base distant, this may be a read error. The chain has TRBV14 and TRBJ2-1; D remains unclear. CDR1 SGHDN and CDR2 FVKESK come from the germline V gene. There are 14 residues in the CDR3. CDR3 sequence (DNA): TGTGCCTGCAGCCTAAAAACTCACCGGGTTGAGCAGTTCTTC. Its protein product is CACSLKTHRVEQFF. Complete variable domain (other parts from reference TRBV14 and TRBJ2-1): EAGVTQFPSHSVIEKGQTVTLRCDPISGHDNLYWYRRVMGKEIKFLLHFVKESKQDESGMPNNRFLAERTGGTYSTLKVQPAELEDSGVYFCACSLKTHRVEQFFGPGTRLTVL.

The rearrangement joins TRBV27 to TRBJ2-7, with 11 bases lining up with TRBD2. V dropped 6 bases and J dropped 4; count of bases not matched to a gene: 11. The CDR3 is 16 residues long. The germline V gene has CDR1 MNHEY and CDR2 SMNVEV (reference sequence). For the CDR3, the DNA is TGTGCCAGCAGAGGACTAGCGGGTCCCCGGGATTACGAGCAGTACTTC. Protein product: CASRGLAGPRDYEQYF.

The chain employs TRBV4-2 and TRBJ2-7, with TRBD2 matching 9 bases. Losses at the gene ends were 0 bases for V and 7 bases for J; bases not matched to a gene: 10. Germline CDR1 reads LGHNA; CDR2 reads YNFKEQ. The CDR3 has 16 amino acids. CDR3 residues: CASSQESTSGRGEQYF. As DNA, the CDR3 is TGTGCCAGCAGCCAAGAAAGTACTAGCGGGCGAGGGGAGCAGTACTTC.

Worth noting for this clone: Additional DNA sequences in this sample encode the identical CDR3. The chain recombines TRBV29-1 with TRBJ1-1; D gene unclear. The V end was cut by 4 bases, the J end by 1 base, with 4 bases between. Germline lookup yields CDR1 SQVTM and CDR2 ANQGSEA. This CDR3 region has 11 residues. Here the CDR3 reads CSVGSNTEAFF. In DNA form, the CDR3 reads TGCAGCGTTGGGTCGAACACTGAAGCTTTCTTT.

The gene calls are TRBV13 and TRBJ2-7; TRBD2 aligns across 9 bases. This CDR3 contains 15 residues. Germline values: CDR1 PRHDT, CDR2 FYEKMQ (reference sequence). V dropped 5 bases and J dropped 5; count of bases not matched to a gene: 10. The CDR3 coding sequence is TGTGCCAGCAGCCGACCTAGCGGGACCACGAACGAGCAGTACTTC. This sequence encodes CASSRPSGTTNEQYF. Together with reference TRBV13 and TRBJ2-7, the CDR3 gives the full variable domain: AAGVIQSPRHLIKEKRETATLKCYPIPRHDTVYWYQQGPGQDPQFLISFYEKMQSDKGSIPDRFSAQQFSDYHSELNMSSLELGDSALYFCASSRPSGTTNEQYFGPGTRLTVT.

The chain couples TRBV7-8 to TRBJ1-5; possible D gene TRBD1, 5 bases. Germline-derived CDR1 and CDR2 are SGHVS and FQNEAQ. The CDR3 is 16 amino acids. V was cut by 5 bases and J by 2 bases, with 16 bases left in between. The CDR3 region is CASSPHRQLGNQPQHF. The CDR3 DNA follows: TGTGCCAGCAGCCCCCACCGACAGCTCGGCAATCAGCCCCAGCATTTT.

CDR3 loop: CASSLAGYAYNEQFF. For the CDR3, the DNA is TGTGCCAGCAGCTTAGCCGGGTACGCCTACAATGAGCAGTTCTTC. V gene TRBV7-9 combines with J gene TRBJ2-1, with D unresolved. The germline V gene has CDR1 SEHNR and CDR2 FQNEAQ (reference sequence). This CDR3 spans 15 amino acids. Trimming left V 0 bases short and J 2 bases short, with 8 bases between.

The chain combines TRBV10-3 with TRBJ1-3; tentative D call: TRBD1 (5 bases). This CDR3 comprises 14 residues. Germline CDR1 ENHRY, CDR2 SYGVKD. V dropped 3 bases and J dropped 3 bases, with 9 bases sitting between them. CDR3 sequence: CAISDSGHGNTIYF. CDR3 bases: TGTGCCATCAGTGATTCAGGGCATGGAAACACCATATATTTT.

This clone was seen once. J is TRBJ1-4 and V is TRBV5-1; no clear D gene. This CDR3 has 13 amino acids. CDR1 and CDR2 from the germline V gene are SGHRS and YFSETQ. Trimming took 0 bases from V and 4 from J, leaving 4 bases between them. CDR3 coding DNA: TGCGCCAGCAGCTTGGACAGTAATGAAAAACTGTTTTTT. Translation gives CASSLDSNEKLFF.

Remarks on this clone: Other DNA sequences in the same sample also yield this CDR3. The V call is TRBV7-9, the J call TRBJ1-5; D not resolved. This CDR3 is 12 amino acids long. The V and J ends lost 1 base and 6 bases respectively, with 4 bases between them. The V gene's germline CDR1 is SEHNR and CDR2 FQNEAQ (reference sequence). CDR3: CASSLGSQPQHF. The CDR3 DNA reads TGTGCCAGCAGCTTAGGATCTCAGCCCCAGCATTTT.

CDR3 coding DNA: TGTGCCAGCAGCTTATTGGATATAGCCGGGGAGCTGTTTTTT. It specifies CASSLLDIAGELFF. The chain uses TRBV7-6 and TRBJ2-2, with D uncertain. Germline CDR1 is SGHVS and CDR2 is FNYEAQ. This CDR3 contains 14 residues. The V end was cut by 2 bases, the J end by 6 bases, with 10 bases between.

The rearrangement uses TRBV27 and TRBJ1-5, with unresolved D. Trimming shortened V by 2 bases and J by 0 bases, and 8 bases separated the two germline ends. The CDR3 spans 15 residues. Germline V lookup: CDR1 MNHEY, CDR2 SMNVEV (reference sequence). This CDR3 reads CASSLGPFSNQPQHF. The CDR3 region has the DNA TGTGCCAGCAGTTTAGGGCCCTTTAGCAATCAGCCCCAGCATTTT.

This clone was found a few times. The J gene is TRBJ2-5, the V gene TRBV29-1; TRBD1 matches at 7 bases. Germline assignment: CDR1 SQVTM and CDR2 ANQGSEA. V gave up 7 bases and J gave up 5 bases; unmatched junction bases: 10. The CDR3 spans 13 residues. CDR3 DNA: TGCAGCGCCGAGACAGGGAGCGGTGAGACCCAGTACTTC. Protein sequence: CSAETGSGETQYF.

The gene calls are TRBV6-5 and TRBJ2-7; TRBD2 matches 14 bases. Trimming took 4 bases from V and 3 from J; bases not matched to a gene: 5. The CDR3 runs to 16 residues. The germline gives CDR1 MNHEY, CDR2 SVGAGI. The CDR3 loop is CASSWGTSGGNYEQYF. CDR3 in DNA: TGTGCCAGCAGTTGGGGGACTAGCGGGGGCAACTACGAGCAGTACTTC.

The chain is built from TRBV11-2 and TRBJ1-2, with 8 bases identical to TRBD1. Losses at the gene ends were 6 bases for V and 5 bases for J; bases not matched to a gene: 20. The CDR3 is 18 amino acids. Germline-derived CDR1 and CDR2 are SGHAT and FQNNGV. The CDR3 reads CASRPLKGQVSHWYGYTF. The CDR3 DNA reads TGTGCCAGCAGACCCTTAAAGGGACAGGTTTCCCACTGGTATGGCTACACCTTC.

The chain couples TRBV21-1 to TRBJ1-2. TRBV21-1 is a pseudogene. The CDR3 has 15 amino acids. The CDR3 spells CASSKDGGGYRGYTF. The CDR3 DNA is TGTGCCAGCAGCAAAGACGGGGGCGGGTATCGTGGCTACACCTTC.

The genes are TRBV11-2 and TRBJ2-7; 15 bases agree with TRBD2. J was trimmed by 7 bases and V by 3 bases; bases with no gene match: 10. Germline assignment: CDR1 SGHAT and CDR2 FQNNGV. The CDR3 consists of 17 residues. CDR3 DNA sequence: TGTGCCAGCAGCTTCGGACTAGCGGGAGGGACCTCTCTGGAGCAGTACTTC. Encoded protein: CASSFGLAGGTSLEQYF.

V usage is TRBV2 and J usage is TRBJ2-7, with D perhaps being TRBD1 or TRBD2 (6 bases each). Trimming stripped 6 bases from V and 3 bases from J, with 15 bases between. Looked up from germline, CDR1 is SNHLY and CDR2 is FYNNEI. The CDR3 is 14 amino acids. The CDR3 DNA sequence: TGTGCCAGCAGAACAGGGTCGGGAGTCTACGAGCAGTACTTC. Translation: CASRTGSGVYEQYF.